These T cell receptor beta chains were read from a single sample in a study of beta chain features in type 1 diabetes. Sequencing was performed with immunoSEQ multiplex PCR; in TCRdb, only in-frame clones are kept and a portion is missing. The data contain 250,000 to 350,000 clones, 9.5% to 12% of them singletons. Sequencing was performed on naive CD4+ T cells from blood. These receptors came from a woman aged 30 to 39 in good health. Both conserved end residues are part of each CDR3. Each record gives: clone size, V gene, J gene, D gene, CDR3 protein, CDR3 DNA. A D gene is named only where the DNA matches it firmly. Only part of the rows carry a size: once, few, many, or a class if the clone is expanded.

size: NA
V: TRBV11-3
J: TRBJ2-1
D: TRBD2
CDR3: CASSTPSGVGDEQFF
DNA: TGTGCCAGCAGCACACCTAGCGGGGTTGGCGATGAGCAGTTCTTC

size: few
V: TRBV7-2
J: TRBJ2-1
D: TRBD2
CDR3: CASSFRLAGYNEQFF
DNA: TGTGCCAGCAGCTTCCGTCTAGCGGGTTACAATGAGCAGTTCTTC

size: few
V: TRBV30
J: TRBJ1-5
D: TRBD1
CDR3: CACRGQVDQPQHF
DNA: TGTGCCTGCCGTGGACAGGTTGATCAGCCCCAGCATTTT

size: NA
V: TRBV7-6
J: TRBJ2-2
D: NA
CDR3: CASSLPGSGELFF
DNA: TGTGCCAGCAGCTTACCGGGTTCCGGGGAGCTGTTTTTT

size: NA
V: TRBV29-1
J: TRBJ2-5
D: NA
CDR3: CSAGQIQETQYF
DNA: TGCAGCGCGGGTCAGATTCAAGAGACCCAGTACTTC

size: NA
V: TRBV7-2
J: TRBJ2-5
D: NA
CDR3: CASSFDRVETQYF
DNA: TGTGCCAGCAGCTTTGACCGGGTGGAGACCCAGTACTTC

size: NA
V: TRBV7-9
J: TRBJ2-3
D: TRBD1
CDR3: CASSRGGGTDTQYF
DNA: TGTGCCAGCAGCCGAGGGGGCGGGACAGATACGCAGTATTTT

size: NA
V: TRBV18
J: TRBJ1-2
D: TRBD1
CDR3: CASSGTEKWLSTF
DNA: TGTGCCAGCTCCGGGACAGAAAAATGGCTAAGCACCTTC

size: few
V: TRBV29-1
J: TRBJ2-3
D: NA
CDR3: CSVERGLGTDTQYF
DNA: TGCAGCGTTGAAAGGGGACTCGGCACAGATACGCAGTATTTT

size: few
V: TRBV30
J: TRBJ2-5
D: NA
CDR3: CAWKTSIETQYF
DNA: TGTGCCTGGAAGACTAGTATTGAGACCCAGTACTTC

size: few
V: TRBV15
J: TRBJ2-7
D: TRBD2
CDR3: CATSRPGLASGEQYF
DNA: TGTGCCACCAGCAGGCCGGGACTAGCGTCGGGGGAGCAGTACTTC

size: NA
V: TRBV7-2
J: TRBJ2-5
D: TRBD1
CDR3: CASSLGQGWETQYF
DNA: TGTGCCAGCAGTTTAGGACAGGGGTGGGAGACCCAGTACTTC

size: NA
V: TRBV6-5
J: TRBJ2-7
D: TRBD1
CDR3: CASRYSGQGDPYEQYF
DNA: TGTGCCAGCAGGTACTCGGGACAGGGCGATCCCTACGAGCAGTACTTC

size: few
V: TRBV9
J: TRBJ2-1
D: TRBD2
CDR3: CASSVGASGRVNNEQFF
DNA: TGTGCCAGCAGCGTAGGGGCTAGCGGGAGGGTAAACAATGAGCAGTTCTTC

size: few
V: TRBV7-6
J: TRBJ1-1
D: NA
CDR3: CASSASVDTEAFF
DNA: TGTGCCAGCAGCGCCTCGGTGGACACTGAAGCTTTCTTT

size: NA
V: TRBV28
J: TRBJ1-2
D: NA
CDR3: CASLPQDRTNYGYTF
DNA: TGTGCCAGTCTTCCCCAAGACAGGACGAACTATGGCTACACCTTC

size: few
V: TRBV9
J: TRBJ2-6
D: NA
CDR3: CASSVVSTTGANVLTF
DNA: TGTGCCAGCAGCGTAGTGAGCACGACTGGGGCCAACGTCCTGACTTTC

size: few
V: TRBV5-1
J: TRBJ1-2
D: NA
CDR3: CASSLARDYGYTF
DNA: TGCGCCAGCAGCTTGGCCCGGGACTATGGCTACACCTTC

size: few
V: TRBV4-2
J: TRBJ2-1
D: TRBD2
CDR3: CASSQEPLAGVSYNEQFF
DNA: TGTGCCAGCAGCCAAGAACCCCTAGCGGGAGTCTCCTACAATGAGCAGTTCTTC

size: few
V: TRBV18
J: TRBJ2-1
D: TRBD1
CDR3: CASSPAQGAIDEQFF
DNA: TGTGCCAGCTCACCCGCACAGGGGGCCATCGATGAGCAGTTCTTC

size: few
V: TRBV5-5
J: TRBJ2-7
D: TRBD1
CDR3: CASSPTVGQVPYEQYF
DNA: TGTGCCAGCAGCCCTACAGTAGGACAGGTGCCCTACGAGCAGTACTTC

size: few
V: TRBV28
J: TRBJ2-7
D: NA
CDR3: CASSLSSAGSYEQYF
DNA: TGTGCCAGCAGTTTATCGTCCGCGGGGTCCTACGAGCAGTACTTC

size: NA
V: TRBV29-1
J: TRBJ2-1
D: TRBD1
CDR3: CSVDRAYNEQFF
DNA: TGCAGCGTCGACAGGGCCTACAATGAGCAGTTCTTC

size: NA
V: TRBV25-1
J: TRBJ1-2
D: NA
CDR3: CASSEQGSNYGYTF
DNA: TGTGCCAGCAGTGAACAGGGATCAAACTATGGCTACACCTTC

size: NA
V: TRBV14
J: TRBJ2-3
D: TRBD2
CDR3: CASSHLAGGQTDTQYF
DNA: TGTGCCAGCAGCCATCTAGCGGGAGGGCAAACAGATACGCAGTATTTT

size: few
V: TRBV23-1
J: TRBJ2-2
D: NA
CDR3: CASSPPGHTFGELFF
DNA: TGCGCCAGCAGTCCCCCCGGTCATACTTTCGGGGAGCTGTTTTTT

size: few
V: TRBV7-9
J: TRBJ1-1
D: TRBD1
CDR3: CASSTVQGAYTEAFF
DNA: TGTGCCAGCAGCACCGTACAGGGGGCGTACACTGAAGCTTTCTTT

size: few
V: TRBV5-1
J: TRBJ2-2
D: TRBD2
CDR3: CASSFTSGNTGELFF
DNA: TGCGCCAGCAGCTTTACTAGCGGAAACACCGGGGAGCTGTTTTTT

size: few
V: TRBV7-9
J: TRBJ2-7
D: NA
CDR3: CASSGVHPLPYEQYF
DNA: TGTGCCAGCAGCGGAGTTCATCCCCTCCCCTACGAGCAGTACTTC

size: NA
V: TRBV30
J: TRBJ1-2
D: NA
CDR3: CAWMDLRGGYTF
DNA: TGTGCCTGGATGGACTTGCGTGGCGGCTACACCTTC

size: few
V: TRBV6-5
J: TRBJ2-5
D: TRBD2
CDR3: CASSYTSGSQETQYF
DNA: TGTGCCAGCAGTTACACTAGCGGCTCCCAAGAGACCCAGTACTTC

size: NA
V: TRBV27
J: TRBJ2-3
D: NA
CDR3: CASSFLEADTQYF
DNA: TGTGCCAGCAGTTTCTTGGAGGCAGATACGCAGTATTTT

size: NA
V: TRBV28
J: TRBJ1-2
D: NA
CDR3: CASTPRPGYGYTF
DNA: TGTGCCAGCACCCCCCGTCCCGGCTATGGCTACACCTTC

size: few
V: TRBV1
J: TRBJ2-6
D: NA
CDR3: CTTRDSGSGANVLTF
DNA: TGCACCACCCGGGACAGTGGCTCTGGGGCCAACGTCCTGACTTTC

size: few
V: TRBV5-6
J: TRBJ2-1
D: TRBD2
CDR3: CASSSSGSGDEQFF
DNA: TGTGCCAGCAGCTCTAGCGGGAGTGGGGATGAGCAGTTCTTC

size: many
V: TRBV4-2
J: TRBJ1-2
D: NA
CDR3: CASSQGEGYTF
DNA: TGTGCCAGCAGCCAAGGGGAGGGCTACACCTTC

size: NA
V: TRBV28
J: TRBJ2-3
D: TRBD2
CDR3: CASSPPTSGTDTQYF
DNA: TGTGCCAGCAGCCCTCCCACTAGCGGCACAGATACGCAGTATTTT

size: NA
V: TRBV28
J: TRBJ1-2
D: NA
CDR3: CASSLDRPGDGYTF
DNA: TGTGCCAGCAGTTTAGACAGGCCAGGGGATGGCTACACCTTC

size: few
V: TRBV7-2
J: TRBJ2-7
D: NA
CDR3: CASSLVSQGSSLEQYF
DNA: TGTGCCAGCAGCTTGGTTAGTCAGGGATCTTCCCTCGAGCAGTACTTC

size: NA
V: TRBV5-1
J: TRBJ2-5
D: TRBD2
CDR3: CASSTIGLAQETQYF
DNA: TGCGCCAGCAGCACCATAGGACTAGCGCAAGAGACCCAGTACTTC

size: few
V: TRBV7-2
J: TRBJ2-2
D: NA
CDR3: CASSLSGANTGELFF
DNA: TGTGCCAGCAGCTTATCGGGGGCGAACACCGGGGAGCTGTTTTTT

size: NA
V: TRBV27
J: TRBJ1-2
D: TRBD1
CDR3: CASAPTGTNYGYTF
DNA: TGTGCCAGCGCCCCGACAGGGACCAACTATGGCTACACCTTC

size: few
V: TRBV2
J: TRBJ2-1
D: TRBD2
CDR3: CASSPQALAGGGNEQFF
DNA: TGTGCCAGCAGTCCACAAGCCCTAGCGGGAGGGGGGAATGAGCAGTTCTTC

size: NA
V: TRBV4-3
J: TRBJ2-7
D: NA
CDR3: CASSQDPSRVLYEQYF
DNA: TGCGCCAGCAGCCAAGATCCCTCCCGGGTTCTTTACGAGCAGTACTTC

size: NA
V: TRBV28
J: TRBJ2-1
D: NA
CDR3: CASSLLYNEQFF
DNA: TGTGCCAGCAGTTTACTCTACAATGAGCAGTTCTTC

size: NA
V: TRBV28
J: TRBJ2-7
D: NA
CDR3: CASREGGNTYEQYF
DNA: TGTGCCAGCAGGGAGGGGGGGAACACCTACGAGCAGTACTTC

size: NA
V: TRBV18
J: TRBJ1-2
D: NA
CDR3: CASSPSSDTTSYTF
DNA: TGTGCCAGCTCACCAAGTTCCGACACGACTAGTTACACCTTC

size: NA
V: TRBV4-3
J: TRBJ1-1
D: NA
CDR3: CASSQLSTGNTEAFF
DNA: TGCGCCAGCAGCCAACTATCGACAGGGAACACTGAAGCTTTCTTT